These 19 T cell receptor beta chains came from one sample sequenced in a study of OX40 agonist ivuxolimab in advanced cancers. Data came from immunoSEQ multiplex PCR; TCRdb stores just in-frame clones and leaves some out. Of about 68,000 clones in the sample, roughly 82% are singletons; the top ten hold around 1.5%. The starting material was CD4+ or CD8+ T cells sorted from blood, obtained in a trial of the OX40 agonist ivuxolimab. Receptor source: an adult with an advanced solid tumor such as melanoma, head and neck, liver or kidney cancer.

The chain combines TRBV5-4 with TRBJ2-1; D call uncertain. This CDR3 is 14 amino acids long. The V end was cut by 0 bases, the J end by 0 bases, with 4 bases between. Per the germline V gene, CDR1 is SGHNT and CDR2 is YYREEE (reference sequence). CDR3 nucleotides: TGTGCCAGCAGCTTGGCATACTCCTACAATGAGCAGTTCTTC. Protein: CASSLAYSYNEQFF.

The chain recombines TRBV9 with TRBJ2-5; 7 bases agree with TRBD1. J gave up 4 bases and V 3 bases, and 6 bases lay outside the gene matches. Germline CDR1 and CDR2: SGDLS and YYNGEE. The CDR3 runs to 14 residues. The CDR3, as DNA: TGTGCCAGCAGCGCGGGACAGCCGGGAGAGACCCAGTACTTC. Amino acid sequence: CASSAGQPGETQYF. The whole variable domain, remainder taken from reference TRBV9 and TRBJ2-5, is DSGVTQTPKHLITATGQRVTLRCSPRSGDLSVYWYQQSLDQGLQFLIQYYNGEERAKGNILERFSAQQFPDLHSELNLSSLELGDSALYFCASSAGQPGETQYFGPGTRLLVL.

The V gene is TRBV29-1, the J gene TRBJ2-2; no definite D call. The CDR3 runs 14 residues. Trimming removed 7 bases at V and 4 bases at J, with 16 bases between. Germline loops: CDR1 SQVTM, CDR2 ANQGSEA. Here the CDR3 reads CSARSTPTTGELFF. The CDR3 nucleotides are TGCAGCGCAAGGTCCACGCCCACCACCGGGGAGCTGTTTTTT.

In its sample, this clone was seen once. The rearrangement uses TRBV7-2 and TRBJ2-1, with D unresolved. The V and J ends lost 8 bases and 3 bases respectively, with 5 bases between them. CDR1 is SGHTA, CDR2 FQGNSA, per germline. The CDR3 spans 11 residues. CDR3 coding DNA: TGTGCCAGCGGGATCTACAATGAGCAGTTCTTC. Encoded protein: CASGIYNEQFF.

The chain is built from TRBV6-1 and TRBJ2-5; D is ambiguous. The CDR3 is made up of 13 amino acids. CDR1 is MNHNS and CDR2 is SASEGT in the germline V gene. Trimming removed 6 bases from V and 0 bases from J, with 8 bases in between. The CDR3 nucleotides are TGTGCCAGCAGAGAGAGCAACCAAGAGACCCAGTACTTC. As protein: CASRESNQETQYF.

The CDR3 region has the DNA TGTGCCAGCAGCTTGTTTGGGGTGGACGAGCAGTACTTC. Its translation: CASSLFGVDEQYF. The V and J genes are TRBV5-4 and TRBJ2-7; no clear D gene. With 1 base removed from V and 5 bases from J, the gap between germline ends came to 10 bases. Germline V gene lookup returns CDR1 SGHNT and CDR2 YYREEE (reference sequence). The CDR3 extends over 13 amino acids.

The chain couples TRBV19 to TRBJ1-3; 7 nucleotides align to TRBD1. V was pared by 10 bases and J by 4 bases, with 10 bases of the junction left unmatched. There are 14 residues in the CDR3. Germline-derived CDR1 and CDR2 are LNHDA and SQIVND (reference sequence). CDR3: CATTGVVYGNTIYF. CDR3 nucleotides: TGTGCCACCACAGGGGTGGTTTACGGAAACACCATATATTTT.

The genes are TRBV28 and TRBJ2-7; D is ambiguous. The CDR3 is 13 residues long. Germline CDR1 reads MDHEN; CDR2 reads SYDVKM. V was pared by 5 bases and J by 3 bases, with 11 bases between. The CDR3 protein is CASSLPGLYEQYF. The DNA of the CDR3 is TGTGCCAGCAGTCTCCCGGGCCTCTACGAGCAGTACTTC.

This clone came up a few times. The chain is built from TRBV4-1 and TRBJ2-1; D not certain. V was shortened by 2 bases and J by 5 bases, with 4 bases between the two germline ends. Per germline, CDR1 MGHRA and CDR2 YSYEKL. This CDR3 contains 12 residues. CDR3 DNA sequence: TGCGCCAGCAGCCAAATCCACAATGAGCAGTTCTTC. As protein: CASSQIHNEQFF.

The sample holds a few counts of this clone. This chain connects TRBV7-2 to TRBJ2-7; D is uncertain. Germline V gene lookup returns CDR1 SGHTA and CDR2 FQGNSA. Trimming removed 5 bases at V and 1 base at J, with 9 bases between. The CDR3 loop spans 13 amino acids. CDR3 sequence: CASSPVGSYEQYF. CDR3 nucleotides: TGTGCCAGCAGCCCCGTAGGGTCCTACGAGCAGTACTTC.

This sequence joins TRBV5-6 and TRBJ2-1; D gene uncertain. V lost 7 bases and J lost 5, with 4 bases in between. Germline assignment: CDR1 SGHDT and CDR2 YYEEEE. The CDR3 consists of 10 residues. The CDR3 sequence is CASGNNEQFF. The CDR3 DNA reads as TGTGCCAGCGGCAACAATGAGCAGTTCTTC.

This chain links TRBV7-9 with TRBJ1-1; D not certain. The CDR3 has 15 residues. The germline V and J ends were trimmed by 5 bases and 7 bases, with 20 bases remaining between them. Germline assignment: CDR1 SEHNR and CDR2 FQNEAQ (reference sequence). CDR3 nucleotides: TGTGCCAGCAGCCGCGTGTCAGGTTTTTATTTTGAAGCTTTCTTT. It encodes CASSRVSGFYFEAFF.

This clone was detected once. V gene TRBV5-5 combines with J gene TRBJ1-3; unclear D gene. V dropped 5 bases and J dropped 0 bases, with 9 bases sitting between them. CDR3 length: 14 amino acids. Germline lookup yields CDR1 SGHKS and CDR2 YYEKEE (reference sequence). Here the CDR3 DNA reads TGTGCCAGCAGGGAGAAGAGCTCTGGAAACACCATATATTTT. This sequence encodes CASREKSSGNTIYF.

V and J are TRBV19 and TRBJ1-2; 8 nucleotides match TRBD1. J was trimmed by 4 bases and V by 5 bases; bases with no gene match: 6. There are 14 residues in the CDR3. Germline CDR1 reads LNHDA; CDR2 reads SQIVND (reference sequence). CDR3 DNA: TGTGCCAGTAGTGAGCCAGGGGGCGTCTATGGCTACACCTTC. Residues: CASSEPGGVYGYTF.

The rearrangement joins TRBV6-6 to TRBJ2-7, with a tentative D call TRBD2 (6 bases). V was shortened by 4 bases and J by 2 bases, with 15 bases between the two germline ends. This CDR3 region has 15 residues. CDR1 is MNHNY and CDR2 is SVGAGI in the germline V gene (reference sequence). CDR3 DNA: TGTGCCAGCAGTTCGTCCGGGGGATCTGCCTACGAGCAGTACTTC. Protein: CASSSSGGSAYEQYF.

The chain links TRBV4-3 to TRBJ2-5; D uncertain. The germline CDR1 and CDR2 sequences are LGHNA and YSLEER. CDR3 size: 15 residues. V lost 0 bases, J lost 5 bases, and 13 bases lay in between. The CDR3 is CASSQDYPGSETQYF. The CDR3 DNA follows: TGCGCCAGCAGCCAAGATTACCCGGGTTCGGAGACCCAGTACTTC.

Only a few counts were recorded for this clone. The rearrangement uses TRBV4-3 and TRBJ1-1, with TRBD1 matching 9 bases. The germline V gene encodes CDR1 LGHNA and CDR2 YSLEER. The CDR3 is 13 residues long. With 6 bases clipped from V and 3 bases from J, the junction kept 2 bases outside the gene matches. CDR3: CASRWTGDTEAFF. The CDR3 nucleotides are TGCGCCAGCAGGTGGACAGGGGACACTGAAGCTTTCTTT.

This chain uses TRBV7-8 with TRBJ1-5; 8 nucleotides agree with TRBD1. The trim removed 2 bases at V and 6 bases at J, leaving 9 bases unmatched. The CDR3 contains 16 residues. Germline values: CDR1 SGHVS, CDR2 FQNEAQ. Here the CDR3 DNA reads TGTGCCAGCAGCTTACAGGGGGCAGAGTCTGGTCAGCCCCAGCATTTT. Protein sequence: CASSLQGAESGQPQHF.

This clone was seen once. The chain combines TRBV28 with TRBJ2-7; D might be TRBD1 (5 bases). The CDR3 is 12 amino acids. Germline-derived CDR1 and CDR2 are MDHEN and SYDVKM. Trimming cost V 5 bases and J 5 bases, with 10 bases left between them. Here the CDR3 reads CASSPPDNEQYF. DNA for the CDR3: TGTGCCAGCAGTCCCCCGGACAACGAGCAGTACTTC.